This T cell receptor beta chain was sequenced during a study of vaccination effects on CD4 cells after COVID-19 (dated by TCRdb to 2022 to 2024). About the investigation overall: Participants received two doses of either the BNT162b2 or the mRNA-1273 mRNA SARS-CoV-2 vaccine. SARS-CoV-2 spike-specific CD4+ TCR repertoires from before and after mRNA vaccination were compared in COVID-19 convalescent patients and in infection-naive vaccine recipients. Cultures from other donors in the study were sequenced using the Oncomine TCR Beta short-read assay on an Illumina iSeq 100. Altogether, 10 COVID-19 convalescent patients and a few SARS-CoV-2-naive healthy vaccine recipients made up the full study.

V drops 2 bases and J drops 6 bases, leaving 10 bases in between. The CDR3, from cysteine to phenylalanine, totals 13 residues. The DNA shown is the 39-base CDR3, in frame from base 1. As encoded in the germline V gene, CDR1 is SGHAT while CDR2 is FQNNGV. In the ViraFEST assay, PBMC were stimulated with viral peptide pools, and antigen-specific CD4+ T cell clonotypes were then identified by expansion using TCR sequencing. After roughly 11 days of culture, CD4+ T cells were isolated with the EasySep CD4+ T cell isolation kit. None of the healthy vaccine recipients had a prior SARS-CoV-2 infection, which was confirmed by nucleocapsid antibody tests that came back negative both before and after vaccination. Over 1.5 million PBMC per well were cultured with roughly 10 ug/ml peptides in IMDM containing approximately 4.7% human AB serum, about 9.6 IU/ml IL-2 and gentamicin. Half of the culture medium was replaced with fresh IL-2-containing medium on days 3 and 7. Unless noted otherwise, every peptide stimulation condition was grown in triplicate wells. PBMC were separated from whole blood using Ficoll-Paque Plus gradient centrifugation and were then either cryopreserved at -140C or used fresh. The overlapping peptide pools covered the spike proteins of SARS-CoV-2 and of the common cold coronaviruses HCoV-NL63, HCoV-OC43 and HCoV-229E. The QIAamp micro DNA kit was used to extract genomic DNA from the cultured CD4+ T cells.

Paper-wide results and their limitations: The study was limited by a small number of convalescent patients, and early post-infection timepoints were lacking. In healthy vaccine recipients, vaccine-induced clones were almost all SARS-CoV-2 mono-reactive, with only 1 of 255 being cross-reactive with common cold coronaviruses. At late post-vaccination timepoints, both infection-induced and vaccine-induced clones showed marked clonal contraction, consistent with waning T cell responses.

Library preparation was by the immunoSEQ multiplex PCR assay. DNA from the cultured, isolated CD4+ T cells was subjected to TCR beta CDR3 sequencing. Per the authors' processing: Non-productive TCR sequences were removed, reads were trimmed to the CDR3 region, and CDR3s of at least 7 amino acids were retained. The MANAFEST web app was used to identify antigen-specific clonotypes by comparing expansion in peptide wells with expansion in reference cultures. To count as positive, a clone had to show expansion at FDR<0.05 compared with the reference and with all other wells, an odds ratio above 5, and a frequency above 0.1% in two replicate wells. Clonotypes significantly expanded in SARS-CoV-2 spike wells and in at least one common cold coronavirus spike condition were defined as cross-reactive. Levenshtein distance calculated with the stringdist R package was used to assess CDR3 similarity, and unrooted trees were constructed with ape in R 3.6.1. The clones in this table, taken by TCRdb from immuneACCESS, are in-frame only. Not every clone is retained; where verified, under half of the shortfall comes from an unresolved V gene, and the cause of the rest is unknown. The DNA was the basis for D and trimming; V, J and clone size are from that table. Here the sample has roughly 35,000 clones; about three fifths occur a single time. The top ten hold 14% to 15% of the sample.

In regard to this clone: The clone's antigen remains unknown. Base-call qualities are not available, and no considerably larger clone is one nucleotide away.

This TCR was recovered from a human donor who received a COVID-19 vaccine. The starting material was CD4+ T cells from PBMCs cultured with HCoV-OC43 spike peptides, obtained before COVID-19 vaccination. The cell subset or site label, as the study defines it: HCoV-OC43 spike overlapping peptide pool stimulation. Rearrangement joined TRBV11-2 to TRBJ1-2; perhaps TRBD1 is the D gene, with 5 bases matching. The CDR3 reads as follows: CASSLMRGNGYTF. The nucleotides are TGTGCCAGCAGCTTAATGAGGGGTAATGGCTACACCTTC.